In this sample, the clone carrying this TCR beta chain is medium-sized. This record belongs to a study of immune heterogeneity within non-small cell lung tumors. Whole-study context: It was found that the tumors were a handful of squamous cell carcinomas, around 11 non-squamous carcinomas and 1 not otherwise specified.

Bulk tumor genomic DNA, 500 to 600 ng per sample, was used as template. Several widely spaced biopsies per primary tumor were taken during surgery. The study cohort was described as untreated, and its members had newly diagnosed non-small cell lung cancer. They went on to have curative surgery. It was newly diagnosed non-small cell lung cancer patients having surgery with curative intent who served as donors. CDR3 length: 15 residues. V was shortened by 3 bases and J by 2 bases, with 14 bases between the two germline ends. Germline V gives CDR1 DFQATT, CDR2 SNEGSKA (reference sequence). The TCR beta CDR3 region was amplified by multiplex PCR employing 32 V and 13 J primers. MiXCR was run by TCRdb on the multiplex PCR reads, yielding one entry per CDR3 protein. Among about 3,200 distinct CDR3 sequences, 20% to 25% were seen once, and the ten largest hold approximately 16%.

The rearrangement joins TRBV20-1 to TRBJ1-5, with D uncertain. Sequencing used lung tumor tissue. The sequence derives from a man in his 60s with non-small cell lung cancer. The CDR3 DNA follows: TGCAGTGCTAGCAGGCGGCTAAGGGGCAATCAGCCCCAGCATTTT. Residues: CSASRRLRGNQPQHF.